The 21 T cell receptor beta chains below come from one sample, sequenced in a study of T cells after posttransplantation cyclophosphamide. Sequencing was performed with immunoSEQ multiplex PCR; in TCRdb, only in-frame clones are kept and a portion is missing. The sample lists about 52,000 clones; roughly 94% were seen once. Sequences were obtained from PBMCs. The source is a woman in her 30s in good health and a related stem cell transplant donor.

This chain links TRBV4-3 with TRBJ1-4, with TRBD1 identical over 7 bases. The CDR3 contains 16 residues. V dropped 0 bases and J dropped 12; count of bases not matched to a gene: 13. Germline V gives CDR1 LGHNA, CDR2 YSLEER. The CDR3 loop reads CASSQDFPAGGRELFF. CDR3 coding DNA: TGCGCCAGCAGCCAAGATTTCCCGGCAGGGGGGCGAGAACTGTTTTTT.

The chain couples TRBV6-5 to TRBJ2-7, with TRBD1 as a possible D gene (6 bases). The CDR3 loop spans 14 amino acids. V was shortened by 5 bases and J by 1 base, with 12 bases between the two germline ends. The germline gives CDR1 MNHEY, CDR2 SVGAGI. DNA for the CDR3: TGTGCCAGCAGTCCCAGGGGAAAATCCTACGAGCAGTACTTC. This codes for CASSPRGKSYEQYF.

This chain uses TRBV7-9 with TRBJ1-2; 8 nucleotides agree with TRBD1. The V and J ends lost 1 base and 6 bases, in that order; junction bases with no gene match: 1. In germline, CDR1 is SEHNR, CDR2 FQNEAQ (reference sequence). This CDR3 has 13 amino acids. The CDR3 reads CASSLEQGDGYTF. The CDR3 DNA reads TGTGCCAGCAGCTTAGAACAGGGGGATGGCTACACCTTC.

The chain joins TRBV7-2 to TRBJ2-1, with TRBD1 matching over 10 bases. Unmatched junction bases numbered 5, after V lost 5 bases and J lost 4 bases. CDR3 size: 15 residues. Germline CDR1 is SGHTA and CDR2 is FQGNSA. The CDR3 protein is CASSPGQGGYNEQFF. DNA of the CDR3: TGTGCCAGCAGCCCCGGACAGGGGGGGTACAATGAGCAGTTCTTC.

This clone was recorded only once. The rearrangement uses TRBV5-5 and TRBJ1-1; TRBD1 matches 7 bases. The length of the CDR3 is 13 residues. V dropped 4 bases and J dropped 6; count of bases not matched to a gene: 6. Per the germline V gene, CDR1 is SGHKS and CDR2 is YYEKEE (reference sequence). The DNA of the CDR3 is TGTGCCAGCAGCCCGGGGGACAGTCCTGAAGCTTTCTTT. This sequence encodes CASSPGDSPEAFF. Using reference TRBV5-5 and TRBJ1-1 for the parts outside the CDR3, the full variable domain is DAGVTQSPTHLIKTRGQQVTLRCSPISGHKSVSWYQQVLGQGPQFIFQYYEKEERGRGNFPDRFSARQFPNYSSELNVNALLLGDSALYLCASSPGDSPEAFFGQGTRLTVV.

The gene calls are TRBV7-2 and TRBJ1-5; 7 nucleotides match TRBD1. Trimming took 6 bases from V and 7 from J; bases not matched to a gene: 9. The CDR3 is 14 residues long. Germline V gene lookup returns CDR1 SGHTA and CDR2 FQGNSA. The CDR3 is CASSRDSGGQPQHF. The CDR3, as DNA: TGTGCCAGCAGTCGGGACAGCGGGGGACAGCCCCAGCATTTT.

The genes are TRBV11-2 and TRBJ1-2; D uncertain. The V end lost 5 bases, the J end lost 4 bases, and 20 bases lay between the germline ends. Germline CDR1 SGHAT, CDR2 FQNNGV. The CDR3 extends over 16 amino acids. CDR3 protein: CASSLWEDRLGYGYTF. The CDR3 bases are TGTGCCAGCAGCCTATGGGAGGACCGGTTGGGCTATGGCTACACCTTC.

V gene TRBV14 combines with J gene TRBJ2-3; D not certain. CDR1 is SGHDN, CDR2 FVKESK, per germline. Trimming took 4 bases from V and 4 from J, leaving 15 bases between them. The CDR3 extends over 15 amino acids. The CDR3 DNA is TGTGCCAGCAGCCGATTCGGCCGAGGCGCAGATACGCAGTATTTT. Translating it yields CASSRFGRGADTQYF. Supplemented by reference TRBV14 and TRBJ2-3, the full variable domain reads EAGVTQFPSHSVIEKGQTVTLRCDPISGHDNLYWYRRVMGKEIKFLLHFVKESKQDESGMPNNRFLAERTGGTYSTLKVQPAELEDSGVYFCASSRFGRGADTQYFGPGTRLTVL.

The rearrangement uses TRBV4-1 and TRBJ2-1, with 8 nucleotides matching TRBD2. This CDR3 contains 19 residues. Trimming cost V 2 bases and J 4 bases; bases outside gene matches: 16. CDR1 and CDR2 (germline): MGHRA, YSYEKL. The CDR3 protein is CASSQRDAGGLIYYNEQFF. DNA for the CDR3: TGCGCCAGCAGCCAAAGGGACGCGGGGGGACTAATATATTACAATGAGCAGTTCTTC.

The chain links TRBV4-3 to TRBJ1-3, with 9 bases identical to TRBD1. From germline, CDR1 is LGHNA and CDR2 YSLEER. The CDR3 runs 18 residues. Germline trimming cut 0 bases from V and 1 base from J; bases unmatched to any gene: 7. CDR3 loop: CASSQDPHRGQSGNTIYF. The CDR3, as DNA: TGCGCCAGCAGCCAAGACCCCCACAGGGGGCAATCTGGAAACACCATATATTTT.

The chain couples TRBV5-1 to TRBJ2-5; 8 bases fit TRBD2. With V trimmed by 5 bases and J by 5 bases, 2 bases remained unmatched. CDR1 SGHRS and CDR2 YFSETQ come from the germline V gene. There are 12 residues in the CDR3. The CDR3 sequence is CASRTGGETQYF. CDR3 in DNA: TGCGCCAGCAGGACGGGAGGGGAGACCCAGTACTTC.

CDR3 DNA: TGCAGCGGCGGCGCGGGGGGCGCCTACAATGAGCAGTTCTTC. This sequence encodes CSGGAGGAYNEQFF. This chain connects TRBV29-1 to TRBJ2-1, with 8 bases matching TRBD2. The CDR3 runs to 14 residues. The germline gives CDR1 SQVTM, CDR2 ANQGSEA. Trimming cost V 7 bases and J 2 bases; bases outside gene matches: 7.

The genes are TRBV4-2 and TRBJ2-7; 13 positions agree with TRBD2. Germline CDR1 LGHNA, CDR2 YNFKEQ. The CDR3 runs 18 residues. V gave up 4 bases and J gave up 2 bases; unmatched junction bases: 11. The CDR3 nucleotides read TGTGCCAGCAGCCTTGGGACTAGCGGGGCGACGAGTACCTACGAGCAGTACTTC. It codes for CASSLGTSGATSTYEQYF.

The chain combines TRBV27 with TRBJ2-5, with a tentative D call TRBD1 (6 bases). Trimming stripped 0 bases from V and 4 bases from J, with 15 bases between. This CDR3 contains 16 residues. Germline CDR1 and CDR2: MNHEY and SMNVEV (reference sequence). For the CDR3, the DNA is TGTGCCAGCAGTTTATCTGCTAGTGGGGGCCCAGAGACCCAGTACTTC. It is translated as CASSLSASGGPETQYF.

The chain combines TRBV4-1 with TRBJ2-7, with 8 positions matching TRBD1. Trimming took 3 bases from V and 7 from J; bases not matched to a gene: 17. The CDR3 sequence is 17 residues long. Looked up from germline, CDR1 is MGHRA and CDR2 is YSYEKL. As DNA, the CDR3 is TGCGCCAGCAGCCATGAGGCAAGGACAGGGTTCTCCCGGGAGCAGTACTTC. This gives the protein CASSHEARTGFSREQYF.

The gene calls are TRBV27 and TRBJ1-2, with D possibly TRBD1 on 6 matching bases. With 8 bases removed from V and 2 bases from J, the gap between germline ends came to 15 bases. This CDR3 is built from 14 residues. In germline, CDR1 is MNHEY, CDR2 SMNVEV (reference sequence). The CDR3 loop is CASARLGTNYGYTF. The CDR3 DNA reads TGTGCCAGCGCCCGACTCGGGACAAACTATGGCTACACCTTC.

The genes are TRBV5-6 and TRBJ1-2, with D perhaps matching TRBD1 (6 bases). CDR3 size: 15 residues. From germline, CDR1 is SGHDT and CDR2 YYEEEE. V lost 2 bases, J lost 4 bases, and 15 bases lay in between. The CDR3 DNA follows: TGTGCCAGCAGCTTCGACCAGGGGTTAAGCTATGGCTACACCTTC. Residues: CASSFDQGLSYGYTF.

The gene calls are TRBV5-6 and TRBJ1-2, with D perhaps TRBD1 (5 bases). CDR1 and CDR2 (germline): SGHDT, YYEEEE. V lost 2 bases and J lost 0, with 8 bases in between. This CDR3 is 14 amino acids long. The CDR3 nucleotides read TGTGCCAGCAGCTTTGCCAGGGCTAACTATGGCTACACCTTC. Translated: CASSFARANYGYTF.

This chain joins TRBV27 and TRBJ2-1; TRBD2 matches at 13 bases. The CDR3 contains 16 residues. Per germline, CDR1 MNHEY and CDR2 SMNVEV (reference sequence). With 6 bases clipped from V and 4 bases from J, the junction kept 6 bases outside the gene matches. CDR3: CASSKTSGGEYNEQFF. CDR3 DNA: TGTGCCAGCAGCAAAACTAGCGGGGGGGAATACAATGAGCAGTTCTTC.

The chain carries TRBV7-7 and TRBJ2-1; TRBD1 agrees at 9 bases. This CDR3 is 14 amino acids long. Unmatched junction bases numbered 6, after V lost 5 bases and J lost 7 bases. In germline, CDR1 is SSHAT, CDR2 FNYEAQ (reference sequence). The CDR3 loop is CASSLSGQGNEQFF. As DNA, the CDR3 is TGTGCCAGCAGCCTATCTGGACAGGGGAATGAGCAGTTCTTC.

The V gene is TRBV30, the J gene TRBJ2-3; D is perhaps TRBD2 (5 bases). V was clipped by 2 bases and J by 2 bases, with 14 bases between them. The CDR3 totals 15 residues. Germline loops: CDR1 GTSNPN, CDR2 SVGIG (reference sequence). As DNA, the CDR3 is TGTGCCTGGAGTAGGGTGAGCGGATACACAGATACGCAGTATTTT. Translating it yields CAWSRVSGYTDTQYF.